This T cell receptor (beta chain) was documented in a study of cytomegalovirus exposure and HLA in healthy donors. Study summary: There were 100 million to 120 million unique TCR beta sequences, drawn from 150 million to 200 million T cells, in an earlier analysis. From donors who were HLA-typed, an early data release held around 85 million unique TCRs. Across a few hundred genotyped donors, over 70% landed in the Caucasian-associated ancestry cluster. Notes on the study in general: Per a later analysis, HLA-associated TCR beta chains showed more clonal expansion than other, equally common TCR beta chains.

The PCR employed 60 Vbeta primers together with 13 Jbeta primers. The repertoire was sequenced with immunoSEQ multiplex PCR; TCRdb's copy has only in-frame clones and lacks some. The sample records fewer than 100,000 clones, 75% to 85% being singletons. Between the trimmed V and J ends, which lost 3 bases and 5 bases, there was a span of 14 bases. The germline V gene has CDR1 SGDLS and CDR2 YYNGEE. The CDR3 is 14 residues long. With regard to this clone: Its antigen remains unknown.

The sequencing sample was made of PBMCs. The receptor's source is a woman in her thirties or forties in good health and CMV-seronegative. This chain joins TRBV9 and TRBJ1-1; the D is unclear. CDR3: CASSDGRVGTEAFF. CDR3 in DNA: TGTGCCAGCAGCGATGGGAGAGTGGGAACTGAAGCTTTCTTT.